This TCR beta chain is from a study of regulatory T cells in long-lasting Graves disease. General observations from the study: Patients with persistent disease showed a bias toward TRBV28, TRBJ1-2 and TRBJ2-5. Researchers examined only peripheral blood and not thyroid tissue.

HTBI primers from iRepertoire and Arm-PCR of CDR3 regions yielded the TCR beta libraries. TCRdb re-derived calls from the multiplex PCR reads in MiXCR, one entry per CDR3 protein. Of 300,000 to 350,000 distinct CDR3 sequences listed, around 19% are singletons. A note on this clonotype: Antigen specificity is unknown.

The sample's time point: persistent/refractory GD, antithyroid drugs over 5 years with positive TRAb. PBMC-extracted RNA yielded the TCR library. Staff drew about 10 milliliters of peripheral blood into EDTA tubes. The germline V gene has CDR1 LGHDT and CDR2 YNNKEL (reference sequence). CDR3 size: 14 residues. Trimming shortened V by 3 bases and J by 4 bases, and 12 bases separated the two germline ends. The sequence was obtained from a female donor with Graves disease. The chain joins TRBV3-1 to TRBJ1-1, with unresolved D. The sequencing used peripheral blood mononuclear cells (PBMCs), collected when the disease was refractory, from a patient treated with antithyroid drugs. CDR3: CASSHEREFTEAFF. DNA of the CDR3: TGTGCCAGCAGCCACGAAAGGGAATTCACTGAAGCTTTCTTT. The full variable domain, rest sourced from reference TRBV3-1 and TRBJ1-1, is DTAVSQTPKYLVTQMGNDKSIKCEQNLGHDTMYWYKQDSKKFLKIMFSYNNKELIINETVPNRFSPKSPDKAHLNLHINSLELGDSAVYFCASSHEREFTEAFFGQGTRLTVV.